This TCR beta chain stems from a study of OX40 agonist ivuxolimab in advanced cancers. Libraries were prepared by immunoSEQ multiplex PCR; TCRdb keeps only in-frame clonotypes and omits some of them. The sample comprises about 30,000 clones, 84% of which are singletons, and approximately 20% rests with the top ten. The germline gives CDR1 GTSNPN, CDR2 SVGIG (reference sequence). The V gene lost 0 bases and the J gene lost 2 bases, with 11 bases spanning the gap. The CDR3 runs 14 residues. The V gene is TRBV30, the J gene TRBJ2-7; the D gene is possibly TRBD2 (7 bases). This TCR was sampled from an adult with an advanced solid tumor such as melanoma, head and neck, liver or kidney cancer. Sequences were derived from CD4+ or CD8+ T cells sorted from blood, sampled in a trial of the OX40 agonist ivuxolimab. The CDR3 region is CAWSVRGAPYEQYF. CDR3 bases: TGTGCCTGGAGTGTACGGGGGGCCCCCTACGAGCAGTACTTC.